A selection of T cell receptor beta chains follows, all from one sample in a study of T cell repertoires and leukemia-associated antigens. For these receptors, no antigen is known. TCRdb called the 5' RACE reads again in MiXCR, with one record for every CDR3 protein. The repertoire has about 11,000 distinct CDR3 sequences, approximately 43% of them found once; the top ten carry 27%. The source material was CD3+ T cells sorted from blood and cultured. All receptors derive from a female donor in good health. CDR3s leave out the opening cysteine and the closing phenylalanine or tryptophan. Fields, in order: J gene, V gene, CDR3 protein.

>TRBJ1-1|TRBV20-1
SATGTGGNTEAF
>TRBJ2-7|TRBV29-1
SHSGGGPNYEQY
>TRBJ2-5|TRBV20-1
SAGRTSGTGEETQY
>TRBJ2-1|TRBV12-3/TRBV12-4
ASSGLVDQFEQF
>TRBJ1-5|TRBV11-2
ASRSDRGNQPQH
>TRBJ1-4|TRBV18
ASSPGQGSNEKLF
>TRBJ2-3|TRBV6-1
ASSEELAGSPTSGDTQY
>TRBJ2-5|TRBV5-1
ASSERTGRETQY
>TRBJ2-5|TRBV5-1
ASSSTPGQETQY
>TRBJ2-3|TRBV5-1
ASSLSGDLNTQY
>TRBJ2-3|TRBV5-1
ASTQLGRRTDTQY
>TRBJ1-1|TRBV18
ASSPDSGRAF
>TRBJ2-7|TRBV7-2
ASSSPGQTSYEQY
>TRBJ2-7|TRBV7-9
AGSMIPGTSGSTYEQY
>TRBJ2-7|TRBV6-5
ASSYRGRDEQY
>TRBJ2-1|TRBV10-3
AISPGGYEQF
>TRBJ2-4|TRBV5-1
ASSHGLAGDGAKNIQY
>TRBJ2-5|TRBV5-1
ASSLSLAGGETQY
>TRBJ2-7|TRBV3-1
ASSQVLLGGDEQY
>TRBJ2-7|TRBV7-2
ASSLDGGPFVYEQY
>TRBJ2-1|TRBV5-1
AGSLGSGKSVNEQF
>TRBJ2-3|TRBV20-1
SARDHFRPWAGEEDTQY
>TRBJ2-1|TRBV7-9
ASSPHPREKGNEQF
>TRBJ2-2|TRBV5-1
ASSGTGAPNTGELF
>TRBJ2-2|TRBV12-3/TRBV12-4
ASSRQTSGVTGELF
>TRBJ2-2|TRBV7-2
ASSPSRDRAGTGELF
>TRBJ2-7|TRBV20-1
SARDVAGGPIPYEQY
>TRBJ2-3|TRBV20-1
SAGPSTDTQY
>TRBJ2-1|TRBV12-3/TRBV12-4
ASSLFSGRIGNEQF
>TRBJ2-5|TRBV25-1
ASVVGETQY
>TRBJ1-1|TRBV7-9
ASSHSGGQGKKEAF
>TRBJ2-1|TRBV20-1
SARDQTSSSYNEQF